These 23 T cell receptor beta chains were sequenced from one sample in a study of T cell responses to AZD1222 COVID-19 vaccine. Repertoires were generated with immunoSEQ multiplex PCR, while TCRdb's copy carries only in-frame clones and drops some. Counted here are about 140,000 clones, over 75% occurring once; the ten biggest clones make up about 3%. Here the sequenced sample was peripheral blood, taken on day 0 of AZD1222 vaccination. These receptors all come from an adult in good health.

The J gene is TRBJ2-1, the V gene TRBV7-9; D remains unclear. CDR3 length: 10 residues. Trimming shortened V by 5 bases and J by 14 bases, and 10 bases separated the two germline ends. Per the germline V gene, CDR1 is SEHNR and CDR2 is FQNEAQ (reference sequence). Here the CDR3 DNA reads TGTGCCAGCAGCCTCACAGTAGAGTTCTTC. Translation: CASSLTVEFF.

The chain recombines TRBV30 with TRBJ2-7; D is perhaps TRBD2 (5 bases). CDR1 GTSNPN and CDR2 SVGIG come from the germline V gene (reference sequence). With 0 bases removed from V and 4 bases from J, the gap between germline ends came to 13 bases. CDR3 length: 14 residues. DNA for the CDR3: TGTGCCTGGAGTGTAGACTACCAAGGATACGAGCAGTACTTC. Protein: CAWSVDYQGYEQYF.

The chain is built from TRBV27 and TRBJ1-1, with D possibly being TRBD1 (6 bases). Looked up from germline, CDR1 is MNHEY and CDR2 is SMNVEV (reference sequence). This CDR3 region has 14 residues. Trimming removed 5 bases at V and 1 base at J, with 11 bases between. CDR3 sequence (DNA): TGTGCCAGCAGTAACAGGGAAAGGAACACTGAAGCTTTCTTT. This gives the protein CASSNRERNTEAFF.

The V gene is TRBV7-9, the J gene TRBJ2-3; D is perhaps TRBD1 or TRBD2 (5 bases each). CDR3 length: 17 amino acids. V lost 2 bases and J 4 bases, leaving 19 bases between the germline ends. Germline V gene lookup returns CDR1 SEHNR and CDR2 FQNEAQ (reference sequence). The CDR3 spells CASSLTGAVSSPDTQYF. As DNA, the CDR3 is TGTGCCAGCAGCTTAACCGGGGCAGTGAGCTCCCCAGATACGCAGTATTTT. Full variable domain (remainder filled in from reference TRBV7-9 and TRBJ2-3): DTGVSQNPRHKITKRGQNVTFRCDPISEHNRLYWYRQTLGQGPEFLTYFQNEAQLEKSRLLSDRFSAERPKGSFSTLEIQRTEQGDSAMYLCASSLTGAVSSPDTQYFGPGTRLTVL.

The J gene is TRBJ2-1, the V gene TRBV18, with 8 bases lining up with TRBD2. V was pared by 3 bases and J by 8 bases, with 9 bases of the junction left unmatched. The V gene's germline CDR1 is KGHSH and CDR2 LQKENI. CDR3 length: 15 residues. CDR3 sequence reads: CASSPPGTSRYEQFF. CDR3 nucleotides: TGTGCCAGCTCACCCCCAGGGACTAGTCGCTATGAGCAGTTCTTC.

V usage is TRBV29-1 and J usage is TRBJ2-6; the D is unclear. Trimming stripped 7 bases from V and 1 base from J, with 8 bases between. Looked up from germline, CDR1 is SQVTM and CDR2 is ANQGSEA. This CDR3 is built from 13 residues. CDR3 sequence (DNA): TGCAGCGCTGCCGGGTCTGGGGCCAACGTCCTGACTTTC. Its translation is CSAAGSGANVLTF.

The V gene is TRBV4-2, the J gene TRBJ1-3; 7 bases are a match to TRBD1. The V gene end was trimmed by 2 bases and the J gene end by 0 bases; junction bases not matched to a gene: 4. This CDR3 has 16 amino acids. Per the germline V gene, CDR1 is LGHNA and CDR2 is YNFKEQ. The CDR3 nucleotides read TGTGCCAGCAGCCAACTACGACAGGGCTCTGGAAACACCATATATTTT. This encodes CASSQLRQGSGNTIYF.

The gene calls are TRBV12-3 or TRBV12-4 and TRBJ1-5, with D uncertain. V dropped 8 bases and J dropped 4 bases, with 9 bases sitting between them. CDR3 length equals 12 residues. CDR3 protein: CASHRGNQPQHF. The CDR3 DNA sequence: TGTGCCAGCCATCGGGGAAATCAGCCCCAGCATTTT.

This rearrangement joins TRBV2 to TRBJ1-2; D is possibly TRBD1 (5 bases). The CDR3 sequence is 14 residues long. V lost 2 bases to trimming and J lost 0 bases, with 7 bases between them. Germline CDR1 is SNHLY and CDR2 is FYNNEI. Here the CDR3 DNA reads TGTGCCAGCAGTGAATCCAGGGCTAACTATGGCTACACCTTC. The encoded protein is CASSESRANYGYTF.

The gene calls are TRBV29-1 and TRBJ2-1; D may be TRBD1 or TRBD2 (6 bases each). CDR3 length equals 14 residues. V was pared by 6 bases and J by 0 bases, with 12 bases between. CDR1 is SQVTM, CDR2 ANQGSEA, per germline. DNA for the CDR3: TGCAGCGTCGGGGGCGGCGACTCCTACAATGAGCAGTTCTTC. Its translation is CSVGGGDSYNEQFF.

V usage is TRBV19 and J usage is TRBJ2-1, with D uncertain. Deletions cut 7 bases from V and 4 bases from J, with 20 bases between. This CDR3 region has 16 residues. CDR1 is LNHDA and CDR2 is SQIVND in the germline V gene (reference sequence). The CDR3 region has the DNA TGTGCCAGTACTACCCCAGGAAGGGCGATTTACAATGAGCAGTTCTTC. This sequence encodes CASTTPGRAIYNEQFF. Looking up the rest from reference TRBV19 and TRBJ2-1 gives the full variable domain: DGGITQSPKYLFRKEGQNVTLSCEQNLNHDAMYWYRQDPGQGLRLIYYSQIVNDFQKGDIAEGYSVSREKKESFPLTVTSAQKNPTAFYLCASTTPGRAIYNEQFFGPGTRLTVL.

The chain carries TRBV5-5 and TRBJ1-2; 8 nucleotides agree with TRBD1. The V gene's germline CDR1 is SGHKS and CDR2 YYEKEE (reference sequence). CDR3 length: 14 amino acids. J was trimmed by 8 bases and V by 4 bases; bases with no gene match: 10. The CDR3 region has the DNA TGTGCCAGCAGCACCGGACAGGGTTTAGGGGGCTACACCTTC. It yields the protein CASSTGQGLGGYTF.

This rearrangement joins TRBV30 to TRBJ1-1, with D tentatively TRBD1 (6 bases). Germline lookup yields CDR1 GTSNPN and CDR2 SVGIG (reference sequence). The CDR3 runs to 14 residues. V was trimmed by 0 bases and J by 3 bases, leaving 11 bases between them. The CDR3 sequence is CAWSVLDRYTEAFF. The CDR3 coding sequence is TGTGCCTGGAGTGTACTAGACAGGTACACTGAAGCTTTCTTT.

The CDR3 sequence is CASSAYFRGDNEQFF. In DNA, the CDR3 is TGTGCCAGCAGCGCCTACTTCCGGGGGGACAATGAGCAGTTCTTC. This chain links TRBV9 with TRBJ2-1, with TRBD2 matching over 7 bases. Germline trimming cut 3 bases from V and 5 bases from J; bases unmatched to any gene: 8. In germline, CDR1 is SGDLS, CDR2 YYNGEE. This CDR3 spans 15 amino acids.

The chain joins TRBV10-3 to TRBJ1-2; D call uncertain. V was cut by 0 bases and J by 2 bases, with 10 bases left in between. Germline CDR1 and CDR2: ENHRY and SYGVKD. This CDR3 has 15 residues. The CDR3 here is CAISESTTRNYGYTF. As DNA, the CDR3 is TGTGCCATCAGTGAGTCCACTACTAGGAACTATGGCTACACCTTC.

This clone was observed once. The chain has TRBV9 and TRBJ1-2; 7 nucleotides line up with TRBD1. The germline gives CDR1 SGDLS, CDR2 YYNGEE. V was clipped by 2 bases and J by 6 bases; unmatched bases: 4. This CDR3 has 13 residues. CDR3 sequence (DNA): TGTGCCAGCAGCGTCGGACAGGCCCATGGCTACACCTTC. Its translation: CASSVGQAHGYTF. Complete variable domain (other parts from reference TRBV9 and TRBJ1-2): DSGVTQTPKHLITATGQRVTLRCSPRSGDLSVYWYQQSLDQGLQFLIQYYNGEERAKGNILERFSAQQFPDLHSELNLSSLELGDSALYFCASSVGQAHGYTFGSGTRLTVV.

The rearrangement joins TRBV15 to TRBJ2-1; 12 bases agree with TRBD2. The CDR3 is 15 residues long. Germline assignment: CDR1 LNHNV and CDR2 YYDKDF (reference sequence). After removal of 8 bases from V and 6 bases from J, the junction contained 8 bases not matched to a gene. The CDR3 nucleotides read TGTGCCACCCATGGACCTAGCGGGGGGGGCAATGAGCAGTTCTTC. This sequence encodes CATHGPSGGGNEQFF.

This clone was counted a single time. The V call is TRBV2, the J call TRBJ1-4, with D possibly matching TRBD1 (5 bases). V gave up 4 bases and J gave up 8 bases, with 17 bases separating them. The CDR3 has 15 amino acids. Germline CDR1 reads SNHLY; CDR2 reads FYNNEI. The CDR3 nucleotides read TGTGCCAGCAGTGTAAATCGAGGGGCTGGAGAAAAACTGTTTTTT. This gives the protein CASSVNRGAGEKLFF.

This chain connects TRBV27 to TRBJ1-5; TRBD1 is a possible D gene (6 bases). The germline gives CDR1 MNHEY, CDR2 SMNVEV (reference sequence). The CDR3 totals 14 residues. The germline V and J ends were trimmed by 6 bases and 7 bases, with 16 bases remaining between them. CDR3 residues: CASSLGGRGQPQHF. The CDR3 DNA follows: TGTGCCAGCAGCCTGGGGGGGCGCGGACAGCCCCAGCATTTT.

The J gene is TRBJ2-1, the V gene TRBV6-5; a possible D gene is TRBD1 (6 bases). The CDR3 totals 13 residues. Trimming pared 8 bases from V and 3 bases from J, leaving 11 bases between. Germline assignment: CDR1 MNHEY and CDR2 SVGAGI. CDR3 region: CASQQGNYNEQFF. CDR3 sequence (DNA): TGTGCCAGCCAACAGGGAAACTACAATGAGCAGTTCTTC.

This clone was counted once. The V gene is TRBV7-9, the J gene TRBJ1-4, with 9 bases aligning to TRBD1. This CDR3 is built from 14 residues. CDR1 and CDR2 (germline): SEHNR, FQNEAQ (reference sequence). J lost 7 bases, V lost 5 bases, and 5 bases had no gene match. CDR3 in amino acids: CASSVGTGLEKLFF. The CDR3 DNA reads TGTGCCAGCAGCGTCGGGACAGGGCTTGAAAAACTGTTTTTT.

The chain is built from TRBV29-1 and TRBJ1-1; no clear D. Germline CDR1 and CDR2: SQVTM and ANQGSEA. V shed 4 bases and J shed 0 bases, with 9 bases lying between them. The CDR3 is 13 residues long. CDR3 DNA: TGCAGCGTTGTCCTGGGGATGAACACTGAAGCTTTCTTT. Protein: CSVVLGMNTEAFF.

This chain uses TRBV6-5 with TRBJ1-2; D might be TRBD1 (5 bases). Germline-derived CDR1 and CDR2 are MNHEY and SVGAGI. The CDR3 loop spans 13 amino acids. V dropped 7 bases and J dropped 3 bases, with 12 bases sitting between them. The CDR3 DNA follows: TGTGCCAGCAATAAGGGGCGGGACTATGGCTACACCTTC. Encoded protein: CASNKGRDYGYTF.